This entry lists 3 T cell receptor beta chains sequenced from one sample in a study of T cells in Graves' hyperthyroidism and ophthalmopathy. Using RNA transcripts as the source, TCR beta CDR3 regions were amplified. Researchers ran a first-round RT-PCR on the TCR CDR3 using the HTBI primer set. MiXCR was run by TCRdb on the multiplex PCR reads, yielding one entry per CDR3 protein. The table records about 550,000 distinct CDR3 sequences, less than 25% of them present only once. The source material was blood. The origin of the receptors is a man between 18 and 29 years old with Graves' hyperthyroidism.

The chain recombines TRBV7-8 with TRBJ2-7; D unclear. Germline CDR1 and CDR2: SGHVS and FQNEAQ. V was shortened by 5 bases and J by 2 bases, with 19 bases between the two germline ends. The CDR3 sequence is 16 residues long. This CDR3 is CASSINLFQLTYEQYF. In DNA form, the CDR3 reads TGTGCCAGCAGCATAAACCTCTTCCAGCTAACCTACGAGCAGTACTTC.

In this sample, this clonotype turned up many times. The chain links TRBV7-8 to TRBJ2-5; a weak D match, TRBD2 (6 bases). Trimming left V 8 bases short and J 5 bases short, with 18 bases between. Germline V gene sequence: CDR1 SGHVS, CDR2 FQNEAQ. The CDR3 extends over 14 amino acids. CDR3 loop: CASYHRLRGETQYF. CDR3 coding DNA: TGTGCCAGCTACCACCGGTTGCGGGGTGAGACCCAGTACTTC.

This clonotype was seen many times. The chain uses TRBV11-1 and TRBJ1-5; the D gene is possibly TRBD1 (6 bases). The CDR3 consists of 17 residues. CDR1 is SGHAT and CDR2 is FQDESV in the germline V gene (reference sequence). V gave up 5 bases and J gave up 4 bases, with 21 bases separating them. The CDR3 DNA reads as TGTGCCAGCAGCCCCCCTGTGTCCGAGGGGGTGAATCAGCCCCAGCATTTT. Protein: CASSPPVSEGVNQPQHF. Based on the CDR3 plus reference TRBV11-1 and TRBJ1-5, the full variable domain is EAEVAQSPRYKITEKSQAVAFWCDPISGHATLYWYRQILGQGPELLVQFQDESVVDDSQLPKDRFSAERLKGVDSTLKIQPAELGDSAMYLCASSPPVSEGVNQPQHFGDGTRLSIL.